One sample yielded the 25 T cell receptor beta chains listed below, sequenced in a study of T cells after yellow fever vaccination. TCRdb fed the 5' RACE reads into MiXCR, producing one record per CDR3 protein. The repertoire includes 100,000 to 150,000 distinct CDR3 sequences, over 12% of them detected once, and 43% sits in the top ten. Sequenced material: CD8+ T cells sorted from PBMCs, taken 5 days after the yellow fever booster vaccination. The receptor source for this set is a man aged 18 to 29 who received the YFV17D yellow fever vaccine.

This clonotype was counted between two and nine times. The rearrangement joins TRBV4-2 to TRBJ2-2, with D unresolved. V dropped 0 bases and J dropped 0 bases, with 17 bases sitting between them. Per germline, CDR1 LGHNA and CDR2 YNFKEQ. CDR3 length: 19 amino acids. Here the CDR3 reads CASSQEGVESRPNTGELFF. The CDR3 DNA reads as TGTGCCAGCAGCCAAGAAGGAGTAGAGAGCAGACCGAACACCGGGGAGCTGTTTTTT.

This sequence joins TRBV12-3 or TRBV12-4 and TRBJ2-5, with 8 bases that match TRBD1. The CDR3 sequence is 16 residues long. The junction had 12 bases not matched to a gene; V was cut back by 6 bases and J by 3 bases. In DNA, the CDR3 is TGTGCCAGCAGCCCTATAGGCGGGACAGGCGAAGAGACCCAGTACTTC. Translation: CASSPIGGTGEETQYF.

This clonotype was seen at least ten times. The rearrangement joins TRBV25-1 to TRBJ2-7; D not resolved. The CDR3 has 12 amino acids. Looked up from germline, CDR1 is MGHDK and CDR2 is SYGVNS. Trimming took off 3 bases at V and 5 bases at J, with 8 bases between the two ends. This CDR3 reads CASSEGSDEQYF. CDR3 DNA: TGTGCCAGCAGTGAGGGGTCAGACGAGCAGTACTTC.

V usage is TRBV4-1 and J usage is TRBJ1-1; tentative D call: TRBD1 (6 bases). The V and J ends lost 0 bases and 4 bases respectively, with 24 bases between them. The CDR3 is made up of 19 amino acids. Germline V gene sequence: CDR1 MGHRA, CDR2 YSYEKL. The CDR3 sequence: CASSQETFVGRGTVTEAFF. The DNA of the CDR3 is TGCGCCAGCAGCCAAGAGACTTTTGTGGGAAGGGGGACGGTCACTGAAGCTTTCTTT.

This clonotype was counted between two and nine times. The CDR3 region is CASSSRGAFNEQFF. CDR3 coding DNA: TGTGCCAGCAGCAGCCGGGGGGCCTTCAATGAGCAGTTCTTC. The J gene is TRBJ2-1, the V gene TRBV6-2 or TRBV6-3; D possibly corresponds to TRBD2 (7 bases). The V end lost 6 bases, the J end lost 6 bases, and 15 bases lay between the germline ends. The CDR3 totals 14 residues. The germline gives CDR1 MNHEY, CDR2 SVGEGT.

In this sample, this clonotype turned up a few times. J is TRBJ2-2 and V is TRBV29-1; D remains unclear. Trimming removed 5 bases from V and 0 bases from J, with 7 bases in between. The CDR3 is 13 residues long. The germline V gene encodes CDR1 SQVTM and CDR2 ANQGSEA. CDR3 residues: CSVFVANTGELFF. The CDR3 bases are TGCAGCGTTTTCGTGGCGAACACCGGGGAGCTGTTTTTT.

This clonotype occurred a few times. The chain links TRBV5-6 to TRBJ2-7; perhaps TRBD1 as D (5 bases). Per the germline V gene, CDR1 is SGHDT and CDR2 is YYEEEE. The CDR3 contains 13 residues. Trimming cost V 5 bases and J 2 bases, with 11 bases left between them. CDR3 bases: TGTGCCAGCAGTTATGGACATCCCTACGAGCAGTACTTC. Its translation: CASSYGHPYEQYF. The full variable domain, rest sourced from reference TRBV5-6 and TRBJ2-7, is DAGVTQSPTHLIKTRGQQVTLRCSPKSGHDTVSWYQQALGQGPQFIFQYYEEEERQRGNFPDRFSGHQFPNYSSELNVNALLLGDSALYLCASSYGHPYEQYFGPGTRLTVT.

The chain recombines TRBV29-1 with TRBJ1-2; 8 bases are shared with TRBD1. This CDR3 region has 14 residues. The junction had 5 bases not matched to a gene; V was cut back by 1 base and J by 4 bases. From germline, CDR1 is SQVTM and CDR2 ANQGSEA. CDR3 amino acids: CSVEGRGPGYGYTF. Written as DNA, the CDR3 is TGCAGCGTTGAAGGCAGGGGGCCCGGCTATGGCTACACCTTC.

The J gene is TRBJ2-2, the V gene TRBV6-5; D is uncertain. The CDR3 loop spans 14 amino acids. The germline gives CDR1 MNHEY, CDR2 SVGAGI. V lost 6 bases, J lost 10 bases, and 18 bases lay in between. CDR3 sequence: CASSLLQVPEELFF. The CDR3 DNA reads TGTGCCAGCAGCCTCCTGCAGGTCCCTGAGGAGCTGTTTTTT.

This clonotype was counted between two and nine times. J is TRBJ2-3 and V is TRBV15; either TRBD1 or TRBD2 may fit D (5 bases each). Germline-derived CDR1 and CDR2 are LNHNV and YYDKDF (reference sequence). Trimming cost V 5 bases and J 0 bases, with 15 bases left between them. The CDR3 has 16 residues. The CDR3 sequence is CATSHLEGESTDTQYF. As DNA, the CDR3 is TGTGCCACCAGCCACCTCGAAGGGGAGAGCACAGATACGCAGTATTTT.

This clonotype was seen more than once but under ten times. This sequence joins TRBV4-1 and TRBJ2-3; the D is unclear. Trimming left V 7 bases short and J 2 bases short, with 19 bases between. The germline gives CDR1 MGHRA, CDR2 YSYEKL. The CDR3 covers 16 residues. The CDR3 is CASTLNPGVTTDTQYF. CDR3 nucleotide sequence: TGCGCCAGCACCCTAAACCCGGGCGTCACCACAGATACGCAGTATTTT.

This clonotype was detected once. The chain is built from TRBV4-1 and TRBJ2-1; possible D gene TRBD2, 5 bases. The CDR3 length is 13 residues. Between the trimmed V and J ends, which lost 0 bases and 9 bases, there was a span of 9 bases. Germline CDR1 reads MGHRA; CDR2 reads YSYEKL. The CDR3 DNA reads TGCGCCAGCAGCCAAGAGTCGGCGGGTGAGCAGTTCTTC. Residues: CASSQESAGEQFF.

This clonotype appeared a few times. The chain carries TRBV7-9 and TRBJ2-3; a possible D gene is TRBD2 (5 bases). Trimming removed 1 base from V and 2 bases from J, with 19 bases in between. Germline V gives CDR1 SEHNR, CDR2 FQNEAQ (reference sequence). There are 18 residues in the CDR3. The chain's CDR3 is CASSLGARGWLYTDTQYF. The DNA for the CDR3 is TGTGCCAGCAGCTTAGGGGCTCGGGGTTGGCTATACACAGATACGCAGTATTTT.

This clonotype was seen a few times. V and J are TRBV4-3 and TRBJ2-1; TRBD1 is a possible D gene (6 bases). The CDR3 consists of 15 residues. The V gene lost 1 base and the J gene lost 8 bases, with 15 bases spanning the gap. Germline V gene lookup returns CDR1 LGHNA and CDR2 YSLEER. The CDR3: CASSQATQGWHEQFF. The CDR3 DNA reads as TGCGCCAGCAGCCAAGCCACACAGGGTTGGCATGAGCAGTTCTTC.

The J gene is TRBJ2-2, the V gene TRBV5-6; D remains ambiguous. Deletions cut 1 base from V and 6 bases from J, with 4 bases between. The germline V gene has CDR1 SGHDT and CDR2 YYEEEE. This CDR3 has 12 residues. The CDR3 bases are TGTGCCAGCAGCTTGCTCCCCGGGGAGCTGTTTTTT. This translates into CASSLLPGELFF.

In this sample, this clonotype turned up a few times. The genes are TRBV20-1 and TRBJ1-2; tentatively, D is TRBD1 (5 bases). Germline CDR1 is DFQATT and CDR2 is SNEGSKA (reference sequence). V shed 4 bases and J shed 3 bases, with 12 bases lying between them. The CDR3 has 13 amino acids. The CDR3: CSAIPPTDYGYTF. The CDR3 DNA reads as TGCAGTGCTATCCCCCCGACAGACTATGGCTACACCTTC.

This clonotype came up many times. The chain combines TRBV5-5 with TRBJ2-5, with 11 bases that match TRBD2. The germline V gene has CDR1 SGHKS and CDR2 YYEKEE (reference sequence). J gave up 5 bases and V 0 bases, and 6 bases lay outside the gene matches. The CDR3 sequence is 16 residues long. CDR3 residues: CASSLEVAGGRETQYF. CDR3 bases: TGTGCCAGCAGCTTGGAAGTAGCGGGGGGGCGCGAGACCCAGTACTTC.

This clonotype was seen more than once but under ten times. V usage is TRBV4-3 and J usage is TRBJ2-3; weak D call: TRBD1 (5 bases). CDR1 is LGHNA, CDR2 YSLEER, per germline. Trimming removed 4 bases from V and 3 bases from J, with 14 bases in between. The CDR3 totals 15 residues. This CDR3 is CASSPGQGPTDTQYF. The CDR3 nucleotides read TGCGCCAGCAGCCCCGGGCAGGGTCCGACAGATACGCAGTATTTT.

The genes are TRBV20-1 and TRBJ2-3; 7 bases are shared with TRBD2. The CDR3 has 15 residues. Germline-derived CDR1 and CDR2 are DFQATT and SNEGSKA (reference sequence). V trimming: 4 bases; J trimming: 6 bases; junction bases outside the gene matches: 13. Written as DNA, the CDR3 is TGCAGTGCTAAGAATTCGAGAGCGGGGCGGGATACGCAGTATTTT. This sequence encodes CSAKNSRAGRDTQYF.

The table lists this clonotype with a few counts. The J gene is TRBJ2-5, the V gene TRBV9, with 8 bases that match TRBD2. J lost 5 bases, V lost 0 bases, and 3 bases had no gene match. Germline values: CDR1 SGDLS, CDR2 YYNGEE. This CDR3 comprises 14 residues. CDR3 nucleotide sequence: TGTGCCAGCAGCGTAGCGGGGGGGCATGAGACCCAGTACTTC. It yields the protein CASSVAGGHETQYF. Together with reference TRBV9 and TRBJ2-5, the CDR3 gives the full variable domain: DSGVTQTPKHLITATGQRVTLRCSPRSGDLSVYWYQQSLDQGLQFLIQYYNGEERAKGNILERFSAQQFPDLHSELNLSSLELGDSALYFCASSVAGGHETQYFGPGTRLLVL.

The chain has TRBV18 and TRBJ2-7, with 8 bases identical to TRBD1. The junction had 8 bases not matched to a gene; V was cut back by 5 bases and J by 5 bases. The CDR3 length is 14 residues. Germline assignment: CDR1 KGHSH and CDR2 LQKENI. CDR3 bases: TGTGCCAGCTCATTTCGGACAGGGCCAGACGAGCAGTACGTC. It codes for CASSFRTGPDEQYV.

This clonotype was picked up a small number of times. The chain recombines TRBV11-2 with TRBJ2-1; 8 positions match TRBD2. J lost 5 bases, V lost 1 base, and 7 bases had no gene match. In germline, CDR1 is SGHAT, CDR2 FQNNGV. The CDR3 has 16 amino acids. The CDR3 is CASSLVSGAVNNEQFF. The CDR3 coding sequence is TGTGCCAGCAGCTTAGTTAGCGGGGCTGTCAACAATGAGCAGTTCTTC.

This clonotype was picked up a small number of times. The V call is TRBV27, the J call TRBJ2-3; 9 bases fit TRBD2. With V trimmed by 2 bases and J by 4 bases, 4 bases remained unmatched. The CDR3 is 15 amino acids. Germline loops: CDR1 MNHEY, CDR2 SMNVEV (reference sequence). DNA of the CDR3: TGTGCCAGCAGTTTACATGGCGGGGGGGCAGATACGCAGTATTTT. Protein product: CASSLHGGGADTQYF.

The V gene is TRBV6-5, the J gene TRBJ2-7; D may correspond to TRBD1 or TRBD2 (5 bases each). From germline, CDR1 is MNHEY and CDR2 SVGAGI. This CDR3 is 16 amino acids long. The ends were cut back, 6 bases at V and 2 bases at J, with 20 bases in the middle. The chain's CDR3 is CASSLGGGLNAYEQYF. Here the CDR3 DNA reads TGTGCCAGCAGCCTCGGTGGGGGATTGAATGCCTACGAGCAGTACTTC.

This clonotype was counted between two and nine times. This chain links TRBV7-9 with TRBJ2-2; D is unclear. Germline values: CDR1 SEHNR, CDR2 FQNEAQ (reference sequence). Between the trimmed V and J ends, which lost 0 bases and 1 base, there was a span of 3 bases. The CDR3 covers 14 residues. CDR3 region: CASSLARNTGELFF. The CDR3, as DNA: TGTGCCAGCAGCTTAGCGCGGAACACCGGGGAGCTGTTTTTT.